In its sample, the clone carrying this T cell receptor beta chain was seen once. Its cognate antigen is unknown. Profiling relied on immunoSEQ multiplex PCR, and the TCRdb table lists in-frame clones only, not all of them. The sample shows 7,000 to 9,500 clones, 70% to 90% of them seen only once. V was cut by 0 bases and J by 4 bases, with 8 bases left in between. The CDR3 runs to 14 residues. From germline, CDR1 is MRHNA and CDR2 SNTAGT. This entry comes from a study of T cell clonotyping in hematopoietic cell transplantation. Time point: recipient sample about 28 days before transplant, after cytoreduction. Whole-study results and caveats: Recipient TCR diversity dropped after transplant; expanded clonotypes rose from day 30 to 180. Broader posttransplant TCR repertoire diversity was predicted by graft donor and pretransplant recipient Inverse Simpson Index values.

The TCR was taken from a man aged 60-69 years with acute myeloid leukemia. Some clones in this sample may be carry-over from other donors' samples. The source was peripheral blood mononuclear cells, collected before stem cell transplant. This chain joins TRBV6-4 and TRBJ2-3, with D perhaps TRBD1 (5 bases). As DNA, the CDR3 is TGTGCCAGCAGTGACTCGGGGCGATCAGATACGCAGTATTTT. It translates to CASSDSGRSDTQYF.